The rows below give T cell receptor beta chains drawn from one sample of a study of cytomegalovirus exposure and HLA in healthy donors. The protocol was immunoSEQ multiplex PCR, while the TCRdb copy is restricted to in-frame clones and leaves out a portion. Of roughly 140,000 clones listed, 82% were seen once; the top ten hold around 2.5%. The sample taken for sequencing was PBMCs. The receptors originated from a male donor in good health and CMV-seronegative. The CDR3 runs from the conserved cysteine through the conserved F or W. The D gene is left open where the match is weak. A row's size may be missing; if present it is once, few, many or a size class.

j_call | d_call | clone_size | v_call | cdr3_nt | cdr3_aa
TRBJ1-5 | . | . | TRBV19 | TGTGCCAGTACTACCGCTAGCAATCAGCCCCAGCATTTT | CASTTASNQPQHF
TRBJ2-7 | TRBD2 | . | TRBV5-1 | TGCGCCAGCAGCTTGGCTGGACTAGCGGGGGCCTACGAGCAGTACTTC | CASSLAGLAGAYEQYF
TRBJ2-3 | . | . | TRBV7-3 | TGTGCCAGCAGCTTGGAGCGAGTGGCAGATACGCAGTATTTT | CASSLERVADTQYF
TRBJ2-7 | . | . | TRBV2 | TGTGCCAGCATAACCACCTACGAGCAGTACTTC | CASITTYEQYF
TRBJ2-7 | TRBD2 | once | TRBV27 | TGTGCCAGCAGTCCTCTAGCGGGAGGGGGCGAGCAGTACTTC | CASSPLAGGGEQYF
TRBJ2-1 | . | . | TRBV10-3 | TGTGCCATCAGTGAGACGCCTTCGACTGGCAGCTCCTACAATGAGCAGTTCTTC | CAISETPSTGSSYNEQFF
TRBJ1-1 | . | . | TRBV28 | TGTGCCAGCATTCCCCCTGGGGGGGACGAGGCTTTCTTT | CASIPPGGDEAFF
TRBJ2-1 | TRBD2 | once | TRBV18 | TGTGCCAGCTCACCCCGCCGGGCCGCGGGAGTTCGGAATGAGCAGTTCTTC | CASSPRRAAGVRNEQFF
TRBJ2-2 | TRBD1 | . | TRBV7-7 | TGTGCCAGCAGCTTAGATGGACAGGTGACCGGGGAGCTGTTTTTT | CASSLDGQVTGELFF
TRBJ1-4 | . | few | TRBV10-3 | TGTGCCATCAGTGAGGTGGCGGAACCGAATGAAAAACTGTTTTTT | CAISEVAEPNEKLFF
TRBJ1-2 | . | . | TRBV19 | TGTGCCAGTACAGCGACGAACTATGGCTACACCTTC | CASTATNYGYTF
TRBJ2-7 | TRBD2 | . | TRBV4-2 | TGTGCCAGCAGCCAAGGGGGAGCGGGAGGCTACGAGCAGTACTTC | CASSQGGAGGYEQYF
TRBJ2-7 | TRBD1 | . | TRBV27 | TGTGCCAGCAGTCTTGGACAGGGCTCCTACGAGCAGTACTTC | CASSLGQGSYEQYF
TRBJ2-1 | TRBD2 | . | TRBV27 | TGTGCCAGCAGTTTACTAGCGGGTGGCTACAATGAGCAGTTCTTC | CASSLLAGGYNEQFF
TRBJ1-1 | . | . | TRBV28 | TGTGCCACGCAATCAGTTGTGGGGCGAGCTTTCTTT | CATQSVVGRAFF
TRBJ1-2 | . | . | TRBV28 | TGTGCCAGCGCCGATCCGAGCGGGTTTCGTGGCTACACCTTC | CASADPSGFRGYTF
TRBJ2-3 | TRBD2 | . | TRBV30 | TGTGCCTGGAGTGTTGGCGGGGGGGGGCCAGATACGCAGTATTTT | CAWSVGGGGPDTQYF
TRBJ2-7 | . | . | TRBV6-6 | TGTGCCAGCAGTTACTCAGGGGCCTACGAGCAGTACTTC | CASSYSGAYEQYF
TRBJ2-1 | TRBD2 | . | TRBV2 | TGTGCCAGCAGTGAACCTCTAGCGGGAGGGCCGGTTGAGCAGTTCTTC | CASSEPLAGGPVEQFF
TRBJ2-1 | TRBD2 | . | TRBV5-4 | TGTGCCAGCAGCTCCCTAGCGGACCCCAACATCTTC | CASSSLADPNIF
TRBJ1-5 | . | . | TRBV27 | TGTGCCAGCAGTCCGCGGACACAGAGCAATCAGCCCCAGCATTTT | CASSPRTQSNQPQHF
TRBJ2-7 | TRBD2 | . | TRBV7-2 | TGTGCCAGCAGCCCCCGACTAGCGGGAGATAACGAGCAGTACTTC | CASSPRLAGDNEQYF
TRBJ2-1 | TRBD2 | . | TRBV7-9 | TGTGCCAGCAGCCCGCGGCTAGCGGACTACAATGAGCAGTTCTTC | CASSPRLADYNEQFF
TRBJ1-1 | . | . | TRBV19 | TGTGCCAGTAGTATACCCCCCCCCTTCCTTCATACAGGTCTCAACACTGAAGCTTTCTTT | CASSIPPPFLHTGLNTEAFF
TRBJ2-1 | . | . | TRBV5-4 | TGTGCCAGCAGCCCCTGGCCAGCGAGCTACAATGAGCAGTTCTTC | CASSPWPASYNEQFF
TRBJ2-1 | TRBD2 | . | TRBV15 | TGTGCCACCAGCCCTACTAGCGGGAGTGCCCGGGGGCAGTTCTTC | CATSPTSGSARGQFF
TRBJ2-7 | TRBD1 | once | TRBV28 | TGTGCCAGCCGACAGGGGACCTACGAGCAGTACTTC | CASRQGTYEQYF
TRBJ2-7 | . | . | TRBV7-9 | TGTGCCAGCAGCTCCGACAGGTGGCTGAACGAGCAGTACTTC | CASSSDRWLNEQYF
TRBJ1-5 | . | . | TRBV19 | TGTGCCAGTATCCCTCCCGGGCAGGGCGATCAGCCCCAGCATTTT | CASIPPGQGDQPQHF
TRBJ2-7 | TRBD1 | . | TRBV6-1 | TGTGCCAGCAGTAAAACCGGGACAGTTTACGAGCAGTACTTC | CASSKTGTVYEQYF
TRBJ2-7 | . | . | TRBV5-3 | TGTGCCAGAAGCCCCACTTCGCCCTACGAGCAGTACTTC | CARSPTSPYEQYF
TRBJ2-7 | TRBD1 | . | TRBV7-9 | TGTGCCAGCAGCTATCCGGACAGGGTGGAGCAGTACTTC | CASSYPDRVEQYF
TRBJ1-1 | . | once | TRBV7-9 | TGTTCCGCCCGGACTAGGAACACTGAAGCTTTCTTT | CSARTRNTEAFF
TRBJ1-5 | . | once | TRBV7-6 | TGTGCCAGCAGCTTAGCAGAGGCTCAGCCCCAGCATTTT | CASSLAEAQPQHF
TRBJ2-5 | TRBD2 | . | TRBV7-8 | TGTGCCAGCAGCTTAGGGGTAGCGGGAGAGAACCAAGAGACCCAGTACTTC | CASSLGVAGENQETQYF
TRBJ2-1 | TRBD2 | . | TRBV5-1 | TGCGCCAGCAGCACGGGACTAGGCGCCTACAATGAGCAGTTCTTC | CASSTGLGAYNEQFF